This T cell receptor beta chain was identified during a study of tumor and adjacent non-tumor tissue in lung cancer. Overall study context: The cohort had around twelve adenocarcinoma, 2 squamous cell and 1 small cell patients. About 4.17 million productive TCRbeta reads were obtained per sample on average.

Between the trimmed V and J ends, which lost 2 bases and 5 bases, there was a span of 14 bases. Germline-derived CDR1 and CDR2 are MNHNS and SASEGT. The CDR3 runs to 15 residues. Three rounds of nested PCR, following a modified ARM-PCR protocol, produced the TCRbeta library. TCRdb itself ran the multiplex PCR reads through MiXCR, one entry per CDR3 protein. The sample contains under 150,000 distinct CDR3 sequences, approximately 66% of which appear only once. General study points: Shorter survival was associated with higher TCR diversity in tumors.

This clonotype was recorded at least ten times. Antigen: not known. RNA was extracted from bulk tissue without any cell sorting. The sequence was collected from a man aged 60-69 years with small cell lung cancer. This chain links TRBV6-1 with TRBJ2-3, with a weak D call TRBD2 (5 bases). The sample consisted of lung tumor tissue. CDR3 coding DNA: TGTGCCAGCAGTGAAATCCCGGGATTGAAAGATACGCAGTATTTT. Its protein is CASSEIPGLKDTQYF.